This record concerns one T cell receptor beta chain sequence. Its antigen is unknown. Next came a second PCR, run for about 7 to 12 cycles, which used a sample-barcoded 5' primer along with a J-beta primer mix. TCRdb itself ran the 5' RACE reads through MiXCR, one entry per CDR3 protein. The data contain about 1.4 million distinct CDR3 sequences, roughly 64% of them singletons. This entry belongs to a study of blood T cells in healthy people across ages. Whole-study results and caveats: Higher naive T cell percentage went strongly together with higher TCR beta diversity. Age advanced and TCR beta diversity per million T cells fell, roughly linearly.

Material for sequencing was blood. The sequence came from a young man in good health.

The CDR3 reads CASQPIKEGLTNIQETQYF. Written as DNA, the CDR3 is TGTGCCAGCCAGCCCATAAAGGAGGGACTAACTAACATCCAAGAGACCCAGTACTTC. The chain is built from TRBV7-2 and TRBJ2-5; TRBD2 agrees at 7 bases. In germline, CDR1 is SGHTA, CDR2 FQGNSA. This CDR3 region has 19 residues. The V segment lost 8 bases and the J segment 1 base; nucleotides outside the gene matches: 22.